The 30 T cell receptor beta chains in this list originate from one sample, sequenced in a study of human T cells and chemical hapten exposure. Time point meaning: pre-sensitization, week 0. Indicated treatment: therapeutic diphenylcyclopropenone sensitization with weekly scalp DPC. TCRdb re-derived calls from the RACE reads in MiXCR, one entry per CDR3 protein. The sample shows some 360,000 distinct CDR3 sequences, 4.5% to 6% of them seen only once. The specimen was whole blood, collected in connection with sensitization to the hapten diphenylcyclopropenone (DPC). The receptors derive from a woman in her forties or fifties with alopecia areata. Some clones in this sample may be carry-over from other donors' samples.

The chain has TRBV7-9 and TRBJ2-7; D is uncertain. CDR3 size: 13 residues. The V end lost 1 base, the J end lost 5 bases, and 9 bases lay between the germline ends. Germline V gene data show CDR1 as SEHNR and CDR2 as FQNEAQ (reference sequence). CDR3 protein: CASSLGASDEQYF. Written as DNA, the CDR3 is TGTGCCAGCAGCTTAGGTGCGAGCGACGAGCAGTACTTC.

This clonotype was detected many times. The chain couples TRBV27 to TRBJ2-7, with 7 bases matching TRBD1. Germline V gene data show CDR1 as MNHEY and CDR2 as SMNVEV (reference sequence). V was clipped by 1 base and J by 3 bases; unmatched bases: 6. CDR3 length equals 15 residues. CDR3 sequence reads: CASSLYTGTDYEQYF. CDR3 DNA sequence: TGTGCCAGCAGTTTATATACAGGGACAGACTACGAGCAGTACTTC.

This clonotype was counted only a few times. The V and J genes are TRBV6-2 or TRBV6-3 and TRBJ2-6, with 8 positions matching TRBD2. Germline CDR1 is MNHEY and CDR2 is SVGEGT. The ends lost 6 bases at V and 0 bases at J; junction bases unmatched: 7. CDR3 length equals 17 residues. Here the CDR3 reads CASSRGGLSSGANVLTF. The DNA for the CDR3 is TGTGCCAGCAGCCGGGGGGGGCTATCCTCTGGGGCCAACGTCCTGACTTTC.

The V gene is TRBV20-1, the J gene TRBJ2-3, with D perhaps TRBD1 (6 bases). Germline V gene data show CDR1 as DFQATT and CDR2 as SNEGSKA (reference sequence). The V gene lost 0 bases and the J gene lost 0 bases, with 19 bases spanning the gap. The CDR3 loop spans 18 amino acids. Here the CDR3 reads CSARDVRGLASSTDTQYF. In DNA, the CDR3 is TGCAGTGCTAGAGATGTCAGGGGCCTCGCGTCAAGCACAGATACGCAGTATTTT.

In DNA, the CDR3 is TGTGCCATCAGTGATTTGGACAGGGGGAAGACCGGGGAGCTGTTTTTT. Translation gives CAISDLDRGKTGELFF. The V gene is TRBV10-3, the J gene TRBJ2-2; 10 bases agree with TRBD1. V trimming: 3 bases; J trimming: 5 bases; junction bases outside the gene matches: 6. Germline CDR1 is ENHRY and CDR2 is SYGVKD. This CDR3 region has 16 residues.

There are many counts of this clonotype. The chain has TRBV7-2 and TRBJ1-1; D not certain. V was cut by 5 bases and J by 1 base, with 2 bases left in between. The CDR3 runs 11 residues. Germline V gene lookup returns CDR1 SGHTA and CDR2 FQGNSA. In DNA, the CDR3 is TGTGCCAGCAGCGAGAACACTGAAGCTTTCTTT. Translating gives CASSENTEAFF.

There are a few counts of this clonotype. The rearrangement joins TRBV7-8 to TRBJ1-2; D unresolved. Trimming pared 2 bases from V and 6 bases from J, leaving 7 bases between. This CDR3 has 12 residues. The V gene's germline CDR1 is SGHVS and CDR2 FQNEAQ. The CDR3 protein is CASSLSHDGYTF. For the CDR3, the DNA is TGTGCCAGCAGCTTAAGTCACGATGGCTACACCTTC.

This clonotype was recorded at least ten times. The chain employs TRBV29-1 and TRBJ2-3; TRBD2 aligns across 7 bases. Germline assignment: CDR1 SQVTM and CDR2 ANQGSEA. The CDR3 consists of 14 residues. The V and J ends lost 6 bases and 1 base, in that order; junction bases with no gene match: 7. CDR3 residues: CSVNPGGGTDTQYF. CDR3 DNA sequence: TGCAGCGTCAACCCGGGGGGAGGCACAGATACGCAGTATTTT.

This clonotype was seen only a few times. The genes are TRBV28 and TRBJ2-1; 11 nucleotides agree with TRBD2. The ends lost 3 bases at V and 4 bases at J; junction bases unmatched: 14. Germline assignment: CDR1 MDHEN and CDR2 SYDVKM. The CDR3 loop spans 19 amino acids. The CDR3 coding sequence is TGTGCCAGCAGTTTCGTCCGCCTAACTAGCGGGAGAGTTTACAATGAGCAGTTCTTC. Translated: CASSFVRLTSGRVYNEQFF.

This clonotype was picked up many times. The chain joins TRBV6-5 to TRBJ1-5; the D gene is possibly TRBD1 (5 bases). V shed 5 bases and J shed 3 bases, with 8 bases lying between them. This CDR3 is built from 13 residues. The germline gives CDR1 MNHEY, CDR2 SVGAGI. CDR3 nucleotide sequence: TGTGCCAGCAGTCCCAGGGACAATCAGCCCCAGCATTTT. It is translated as CASSPRDNQPQHF.

This clonotype was counted only a few times. The CDR3 protein is CASSYMGGRTYNEQFF. The DNA of the CDR3 is TGTGCCAGCAGTTATATGGGGGGGCGCACCTACAATGAGCAGTTCTTC. V and J are TRBV6-2 or TRBV6-3 and TRBJ2-1, with D possibly matching TRBD2 (7 bases). This CDR3 has 16 amino acids. V shed 3 bases and J shed 2 bases, with 14 bases lying between them. Germline V lookup: CDR1 MNHEY, CDR2 SVGEGT.

This clonotype showed up just a few times. The chain couples TRBV6-5 to TRBJ1-2; 12 bases match TRBD1. Germline values: CDR1 MNHEY, CDR2 SVGAGI. The CDR3 has 15 residues. J was trimmed by 8 bases and V by 4 bases; bases with no gene match: 8. CDR3 bases: TGTGCCAGCAGTTCTACCGGGACAGGGGGCGGAGGCTACACCTTC. It codes for CASSSTGTGGGGYTF.

This clonotype has ten or more counts. V gene TRBV4-2 combines with J gene TRBJ2-3; weak D call: TRBD2 (5 bases). Germline CDR1 and CDR2: LGHNA and YNFKEQ. The V gene lost 0 bases and the J gene lost 1 base, with 11 bases spanning the gap. The CDR3 loop spans 16 amino acids. DNA of the CDR3: TGTGCCAGCAGCCAAGACCCCGGACTGGGCACAGATACGCAGTATTTT. This sequence encodes CASSQDPGLGTDTQYF.

This clonotype was counted ten times or more. V gene TRBV6-5 combines with J gene TRBJ2-7; 8 bases align to TRBD1. The length of the CDR3 is 15 residues. The junction had 9 bases not matched to a gene; V was cut back by 7 bases and J by 1 base. Germline assignment: CDR1 MNHEY and CDR2 SVGAGI. This CDR3 reads CASNTRRTGSYEQYF. The DNA of the CDR3 is TGTGCCAGCAATACTCGGAGGACAGGGTCCTACGAGCAGTACTTC.

This clonotype was found many times. The J gene is TRBJ2-1, the V gene TRBV3-1, with 10 nucleotides matching TRBD2. The CDR3 extends over 16 amino acids. The germline CDR1 and CDR2 sequences are LGHDT and YNNKEL (reference sequence). The trim removed 5 bases at V and 5 bases at J, leaving 9 bases unmatched. The CDR3 loop reads CASSTPGTSENNEQFF. Here the CDR3 DNA reads TGTGCCAGCAGCACCCCCGGGACTAGCGAAAACAATGAGCAGTTCTTC.

This clonotype was observed many times. J is TRBJ2-7 and V is TRBV7-2; D not certain. V lost 3 bases and J lost 2, with 8 bases in between. This CDR3 comprises 13 residues. The V gene's germline CDR1 is SGHTA and CDR2 FQGNSA. The CDR3 spells CASSFPGTYEQYF. As DNA, the CDR3 is TGTGCCAGCAGCTTCCCCGGAACCTACGAGCAGTACTTC.

The genes are TRBV12-5 and TRBJ2-1, with 9 bases that match TRBD1. The germline V gene has CDR1 LGHNT and CDR2 FRNRAP. This CDR3 has 17 amino acids. Losses at the gene ends were 5 bases for V and 6 bases for J; bases not matched to a gene: 14. The CDR3 is CASGLTGRQGVVNEQFF. The CDR3 coding sequence is TGTGCTAGTGGTCTCACCGGGCGACAGGGGGTTGTCAATGAGCAGTTCTTC.

This clonotype was seen repeatedly, ten times or more. The chain combines TRBV11-1 with TRBJ1-3, with D tentatively TRBD1 (5 bases). The CDR3 runs 16 residues. Trimming removed 5 bases from V and 4 bases from J, with 18 bases in between. Germline V CDR1 and CDR2: SGHAT, FQDESV (reference sequence). Here the CDR3 reads CASSLRDGFSGNTIYF. The CDR3 DNA reads as TGTGCCAGCAGCCTCCGGGACGGATTCTCCGGAAACACCATATATTTT.

This clonotype was found many times. The chain combines TRBV28 with TRBJ1-1; D not resolved. CDR3 length: 11 residues. In germline, CDR1 is MDHEN, CDR2 SYDVKM. Trimming left V 3 bases short and J 4 bases short, with 3 bases between. The CDR3 sequence: CASSFSTEAFF. Written as DNA, the CDR3 is TGTGCCAGCAGTTTCAGCACTGAAGCTTTCTTT. The full variable domain, with the rest looked up from reference TRBV28 and TRBJ1-1, is DVKVTQSSRYLVKRTGEKVFLECVQDMDHENMFWYRQDPGLGLRLIYFSYDVKMKEKGDIPEGYSVSREKKERFSLILESASTNQTSMYLCASSFSTEAFFGQGTRLTVV.

A few counts support this clonotype. This chain links TRBV12-3 or TRBV12-4 with TRBJ1-2, with TRBD1 identical over 7 bases. The CDR3 totals 13 residues. V was pared by 5 bases and J by 2 bases, with 2 bases of the junction left unmatched. CDR3: CASSGDSNYGYTF. The CDR3, as DNA: TGTGCCAGCAGTGGGGACAGCAACTATGGCTACACCTTC.

This clonotype has at least ten counts. The chain links TRBV20-1 to TRBJ1-5; no firm D call. The germline gives CDR1 DFQATT, CDR2 SNEGSKA (reference sequence). Trimming left V 5 bases short and J 0 bases short, with 14 bases between. The CDR3 loop spans 15 amino acids. CDR3 nucleotides: TGCAGTGCTTTTCCAGGTTCCTATAGCAATCAGCCCCAGCATTTT. It encodes CSAFPGSYSNQPQHF.

This clonotype was detected only a few times. V and J are TRBV5-1 and TRBJ2-3; 8 positions match TRBD2. The CDR3 length is 15 residues. V shed 1 base, J shed 4 bases, and the junction held 5 bases outside the gene matches. Germline CDR1 and CDR2: SGHRS and YFSETQ. The CDR3 DNA follows: TGCGCCAGCAGCTTGCGGACTAGCAAGTCAGATACGCAGTATTTT. Protein sequence: CASSLRTSKSDTQYF.

This clonotype was seen a few times. The J gene is TRBJ2-7, the V gene TRBV18; 8 bases match TRBD2. CDR1 and CDR2 (germline): KGHSH, LQKENI. V was clipped by 5 bases and J by 2 bases; unmatched bases: 11. There are 16 residues in the CDR3. CDR3: CASSSSGGTAAYEQYF. The CDR3 bases are TGTGCCAGCTCATCCTCGGGGGGGACGGCGGCCTACGAGCAGTACTTC.

This clonotype was counted a few times. This rearrangement joins TRBV12-3 or TRBV12-4 to TRBJ1-2; a possible D gene is TRBD1 (5 bases). V was trimmed by 5 bases and J by 0 bases, leaving 10 bases between them. The CDR3 contains 14 residues. Here the CDR3 reads CASSRGSTNYGYTF. The CDR3 DNA is TGTGCCAGCAGTCGGGGGAGTACTAACTATGGCTACACCTTC.

The DNA for the CDR3 is TGTGCCAGCAGCAAACCAGGGGGAGAAACTGGAAACACCATATATTTT. Its translation: CASSKPGGETGNTIYF. The chain has TRBV7-9 and TRBJ1-3, with 7 nucleotides matching TRBD1. V lost 5 bases, J lost 2 bases, and 9 bases stayed unmatched. The CDR3 has 16 residues. CDR1 and CDR2 (germline): SEHNR, FQNEAQ (reference sequence).

This clonotype was found a few times. The CDR3 loop reads CASSLDRGKLFF. The CDR3, as DNA: TGTGCCAGCAGCCTTGACAGGGGAAAACTGTTTTTT. The chain links TRBV12-3 or TRBV12-4 to TRBJ1-4, with 8 bases lining up with TRBD1. The CDR3 length is 12 residues. V dropped 6 bases and J dropped 10; count of bases not matched to a gene: 4.

The gene calls are TRBV5-6 and TRBJ2-3; no clear D gene. The CDR3 runs to 15 residues. The ends were cut back, 0 bases at V and 6 bases at J, with 14 bases in the middle. Per germline, CDR1 SGHDT and CDR2 YYEEEE. Here the CDR3 DNA reads TGTGCCAGCAGCTTGGCCCGTGATAGATCCGATACGCAGTATTTT. It encodes CASSLARDRSDTQYF.

This clonotype was counted many times. The chain links TRBV20-1 to TRBJ2-7, with D possibly TRBD1 on 6 matching bases. CDR3 size: 13 residues. The V gene's germline CDR1 is DFQATT and CDR2 SNEGSKA (reference sequence). V was cut by 3 bases and J by 4 bases, with 13 bases left in between. CDR3 sequence reads: CSARELQGYEQYF. The DNA of the CDR3 is TGCAGTGCTAGGGAACTTCAGGGGTACGAGCAGTACTTC.

In this sample, this clonotype turned up many times. V usage is TRBV5-6 and J usage is TRBJ2-3, with 10 bases lining up with TRBD1. Germline values: CDR1 SGHDT, CDR2 YYEEEE. The ends lost 4 bases at V and 4 bases at J; junction bases unmatched: 6. The CDR3 loop spans 15 amino acids. This CDR3 reads CASSPGTGAPDTQYF. CDR3 nucleotide sequence: TGTGCCAGCAGCCCCGGGACAGGGGCCCCAGATACGCAGTATTTT.

This clonotype showed up many times. The chain links TRBV5-6 to TRBJ1-6; D is undetermined. The V end lost 0 bases, the J end lost 9 bases, and 7 bases lay between the germline ends. CDR1 and CDR2 from the germline V gene are SGHDT and YYEEEE. The CDR3 is 13 amino acids. CDR3 amino acids: CASSLVESSPLHF. CDR3 nucleotides: TGTGCCAGCAGCTTGGTAGAGAGTTCACCCCTCCACTTT.